Listed here are 30 T cell receptor beta chains from one sample, sequenced in a study of T-cell reconstitution after alpha-beta-depleted transplantation in children. The TCRbeta library was prepared with unique molecular identifiers. Via MiXCR, TCRdb re-called the PCR reads, giving one row per CDR3 protein. Of roughly 350,000 distinct CDR3 sequences in the sample, 10% were seen once. This sample comprised PBMCs from the stem cell graft donor, obtained from the stem cell graft. These receptors originate from a human donor who donated a stem cell graft to a child with acute lymphoblastic leukemia.

This clonotype was recorded a few times. J is TRBJ2-3 and V is TRBV12-3 or TRBV12-4; 9 nucleotides match TRBD1. The CDR3 spans 15 residues. Trimming cost V 5 bases and J 4 bases; bases outside gene matches: 7. CDR3 region: CASSPGQGRADTQYF. CDR3 DNA sequence: TGTGCCAGCAGTCCCGGACAGGGGAGAGCAGATACGCAGTATTTT.

In this sample, this clonotype turned up many times. The CDR3 here is CASSQDRLGATGELFF. CDR3 in DNA: TGCGCCAGCAGCCAAGATCGTCTGGGGGCCACCGGGGAGCTGTTTTTT. The chain combines TRBV4-1 with TRBJ2-2; D is possibly TRBD1 (6 bases). Germline CDR1 reads MGHRA; CDR2 reads YSYEKL. The CDR3 length is 16 residues. V was trimmed by 0 bases and J by 4 bases, leaving 12 bases between them.

This clonotype was detected only a few times. The chain combines TRBV5-1 with TRBJ2-3; no clear D. Germline-derived CDR1 and CDR2 are SGHRS and YFSETQ. Deletions cut 1 base from V and 4 bases from J, with 7 bases between. This CDR3 contains 13 residues. Written as DNA, the CDR3 is TGCGCCAGCAGCTTGATCGACCCAGATACGCAGTATTTT. It yields the protein CASSLIDPDTQYF. Full variable domain (remainder filled in from reference TRBV5-1 and TRBJ2-3): KAGVTQTPRYLIKTRGQQVTLSCSPISGHRSVSWYQQTPGQGLQFLFEYFSETQRNKGNFPGRFSGRQFSNSRSEMNVSTLELGDSALYLCASSLIDPDTQYFGPGTRLTVL.

There are a few counts of this clonotype. The CDR3 bases are TGCAGCGTTCTCGGCGGCCGTGGCTACACCTTC. This codes for CSVLGGRGYTF. The V and J genes are TRBV29-1 and TRBJ1-2; no firm D call. The CDR3 consists of 11 residues. The germline V gene has CDR1 SQVTM and CDR2 ANQGSEA. V was pared by 5 bases and J by 7 bases, with 11 bases between. Using reference TRBV29-1 and TRBJ1-2 for the parts outside the CDR3, the full variable domain is SAVISQKPSRDICQRGTSLTIQCQVDSQVTMMFWYRQQPGQSLTLIATANQGSEATYESGFVIDKFPISRPNLTFSTLTVSNMSPEDSSIYLCSVLGGRGYTFGSGTRLTVV.

V and J are TRBV19 and TRBJ1-1; 11 bases line up with TRBD1. The junction had 2 bases not matched to a gene; V was cut back by 1 base and J by 4 bases. The CDR3 consists of 15 residues. CDR1 is LNHDA and CDR2 is SQIVND in the germline V gene (reference sequence). The CDR3 sequence is CASSIVGTGGTEAFF. The CDR3 bases are TGTGCCAGTAGTATAGTTGGGACAGGGGGCACTGAAGCTTTCTTT. The variable domain in full, completed from reference TRBV19 and TRBJ1-1, reads DGGITQSPKYLFRKEGQNVTLSCEQNLNHDAMYWYRQDPGQGLRLIYYSQIVNDFQKGDIAEGYSVSREKKESFPLTVTSAQKNPTAFYLCASSIVGTGGTEAFFGQGTRLTVV.

This clonotype was seen many times. V and J are TRBV5-1 and TRBJ2-7; 7 positions agree with TRBD1. Germline CDR1 is SGHRS and CDR2 is YFSETQ. The trim removed 1 base at V and 3 bases at J, leaving 1 base unmatched. The CDR3 spans 13 residues. The CDR3 DNA reads TGCGCCAGCAGCTTGACAGGGGTCTACGAGCAGTACTTC. Encoded protein: CASSLTGVYEQYF.

V and J are TRBV6-5 and TRBJ2-3; 9 bases map to TRBD1. CDR3 length equals 17 residues. V shed 2 bases, J shed 0 bases, and the junction held 6 bases outside the gene matches. Per the germline V gene, CDR1 is MNHEY and CDR2 is SVGAGI. The CDR3 here is CASSYRPQGASTDTQYF. Written as DNA, the CDR3 is TGTGCCAGCAGTTACAGACCACAGGGGGCTAGCACAGATACGCAGTATTTT.

This clonotype appeared a few times. The J gene is TRBJ2-1, the V gene TRBV20-1; TRBD2 matches 7 bases. This CDR3 region has 15 residues. Germline assignment: CDR1 DFQATT and CDR2 SNEGSKA (reference sequence). The junction had 13 bases not matched to a gene; V was cut back by 6 bases and J by 5 bases. CDR3 bases: TGCAGTGCGGGGGGAAGGGGAGGGTTGGACAATGAGCAGTTCTTC. This translates into CSAGGRGGLDNEQFF.

The chain employs TRBV6-5 and TRBJ2-3; D gene unclear. CDR1 is MNHEY, CDR2 SVGAGI, per germline. The CDR3 length is 11 residues. V dropped 7 bases and J dropped 4 bases, with 6 bases sitting between them. CDR3 residues: CASTEADTQYF. CDR3 nucleotides: TGTGCCAGCACCGAGGCAGATACGCAGTATTTT.

Notes on this clonotype: Just one base apart from a much larger clone, this may be a read error. The chain carries TRBV28 and TRBJ1-2; the D gene is possibly TRBD1 (5 bases). CDR1 is MDHEN, CDR2 SYDVKM, per germline. The V end was cut by 3 bases, the J end by 5 bases, with 13 bases between. The CDR3 sequence is 14 residues long. In DNA form, the CDR3 reads TGTGCCAGCAGTTTGGTGACAAGGGGTTATGGCTACACCTTC. Amino acid sequence: CASSLVTRGYGYTF.

In its sample, this clonotype was seen a few times. The chain combines TRBV7-3 with TRBJ1-3; D is undetermined. The germline V and J ends were trimmed by 5 bases and 2 bases, with 10 bases remaining between them. Germline V gives CDR1 SGHTA, CDR2 FQGTGA. This CDR3 is built from 14 residues. CDR3 in amino acids: CASSDPGTGNTIYF. CDR3 in DNA: TGTGCCAGCAGCGATCCTGGAACTGGAAACACCATATATTTT.

This clonotype occurred a few times. The J gene is TRBJ2-3, the V gene TRBV27, with TRBD2 matching over 11 bases. The CDR3 consists of 16 residues. Germline V CDR1 and CDR2: MNHEY, SMNVEV (reference sequence). J lost 4 bases, V lost 5 bases, and 8 bases had no gene match. CDR3 amino acids: CASSTLLAGGPDTQYF. As DNA, the CDR3 is TGTGCCAGCAGTACCCTTCTAGCGGGAGGCCCAGATACGCAGTATTTT.

Ten or more counts support this clonotype. The DNA of the CDR3 is TGTGCCACCAGCAGTATGTCTCAGCCCCAGCATTTT. Protein sequence: CATSSMSQPQHF. The chain couples TRBV15 to TRBJ1-5; D gene uncertain. Germline assignment: CDR1 LNHNV and CDR2 YYDKDF (reference sequence). The CDR3 has 12 residues. V gave up 3 bases and J gave up 6 bases, with 6 bases separating them. The full variable domain, completed using reference TRBV15 and TRBJ1-5, is DAMVIQNPRYQVTQFGKPVTLSCSQTLNHNVMYWYQQKSSQAPKLLFHYYDKDFNNEADTPDNFQSRRPNTSFCFLDIRSPGLGDTAMYLCATSSMSQPQHFGDGTRLSIL.

V is TRBV2 and J is TRBJ2-7, with 7 positions matching TRBD2. The V segment lost 8 bases and the J segment 1 base; nucleotides outside the gene matches: 17. The V gene's germline CDR1 is SNHLY and CDR2 FYNNEI. The CDR3 is made up of 17 amino acids. The CDR3 here is CASLRSGVPPNSYEQYF. CDR3 in DNA: TGTGCCAGCCTTAGGAGCGGGGTACCCCCTAATTCCTACGAGCAGTACTTC.

This clonotype came up many times. The V call is TRBV29-1, the J call TRBJ2-3; D is possibly TRBD1 or TRBD2 (5 bases each). The V gene lost 6 bases and the J gene lost 4 bases, with 14 bases spanning the gap. The CDR3 consists of 13 residues. Germline-derived CDR1 and CDR2 are SQVTM and ANQGSEA. The CDR3 region has the DNA TGCAGCGTCCGATCCGTGGGGGCAGATACGCAGTATTTT. This gives the protein CSVRSVGADTQYF.

Only a few counts were recorded for this clonotype. A read error may produce the germline difference seen at one junction end. This sequence joins TRBV7-2 and TRBJ2-5; TRBD1 or TRBD2 may be the D gene (6 bases each). CDR3 size: 17 residues. In germline, CDR1 is SGHTA, CDR2 FQGNSA. CDR3 nucleotide sequence: TGTGCCAGCACCTTAATCCCACTCCCGGGGGCGGGCGAGACCCAGTACTTC. Encoded protein: CASTLIPLPGAGETQYF.

The chain uses TRBV12-3 or TRBV12-4 and TRBJ2-5, with no clear D. Trimming removed 6 bases at V and 2 bases at J, with 10 bases between. The CDR3 extends over 13 amino acids. The CDR3, as DNA: TGTGCCAGCAGCCCGACCCAGCAAGAGACCCAGTACTTC. Amino acid sequence: CASSPTQQETQYF.

J is TRBJ1-3 and V is TRBV10-2; the D is unclear. V lost 3 bases and J 0 bases, leaving 9 bases between the germline ends. CDR3 length: 15 amino acids. Germline V gene data show CDR1 as WSHSY and CDR2 as SAAADI. The CDR3 protein is CASSDGQNSGNTIYF. CDR3 nucleotides: TGCGCCAGCAGTGATGGTCAGAACTCTGGAAACACCATATATTTT.

This clonotype was recorded many times. For the CDR3, the DNA is TGCGCCAGCACCCGGGAGTGGCGAGACTACAATGAGCAGTTCTTC. It specifies CASTREWRDYNEQFF. This chain links TRBV4-1 with TRBJ2-1; D is perhaps TRBD2 (6 bases). The CDR3 sequence is 15 residues long. V was trimmed by 7 bases and J by 3 bases, leaving 16 bases between them. Germline V lookup: CDR1 MGHRA, CDR2 YSYEKL.

This clonotype has only a few counts. This chain connects TRBV7-9 to TRBJ2-1; 7 nucleotides agree with TRBD2. Germline CDR1 and CDR2: SEHNR and FQNEAQ (reference sequence). The ends lost 5 bases at V and 7 bases at J; junction bases unmatched: 5. This CDR3 spans 13 amino acids. CDR3 nucleotide sequence: TGTGCCAGCAGCCCCTGGGGGGGAAATGAGCAGTTCTTC. Protein product: CASSPWGGNEQFF. Supplemented by reference TRBV7-9 and TRBJ2-1, the full variable domain reads DTGVSQNPRHKITKRGQNVTFRCDPISEHNRLYWYRQTLGQGPEFLTYFQNEAQLEKSRLLSDRFSAERPKGSFSTLEIQRTEQGDSAMYLCASSPWGGNEQFFGPGTRLTVL.

The V call is TRBV18, the J call TRBJ2-2; no clear D gene. This CDR3 spans 13 amino acids. CDR1 and CDR2 (germline): KGHSH, LQKENI. V lost 6 bases, J lost 8 bases, and 13 bases lay in between. CDR3: CASSARESGELFF. As DNA, the CDR3 is TGTGCCAGCTCGGCAAGGGAATCGGGGGAGCTGTTTTTT.

The chain is built from TRBV28 and TRBJ2-1, with D maybe TRBD1 (6 bases). V was pared by 6 bases and J by 4 bases, with 16 bases between. Germline CDR1 MDHEN, CDR2 SYDVKM. The CDR3 contains 15 residues. The CDR3 DNA follows: TGTGCCAGCAGATCAGACAGGAGGCTATACAATGAGCAGTTCTTC. It is translated as CASRSDRRLYNEQFF.

The chain carries TRBV6-6 and TRBJ2-3; D gene ambiguous. V was shortened by 8 bases and J by 4 bases, with 7 bases between the two germline ends. The germline V gene encodes CDR1 MNHNY and CDR2 SVGAGI (reference sequence). The CDR3 spans 11 residues. The CDR3 bases are TGTGCCAGCCATAGTCCAGATACGCAGTATTTT. It yields the protein CASHSPDTQYF.

The chain has TRBV4-3 and TRBJ2-6; unclear D gene. This CDR3 has 16 residues. Germline assignment: CDR1 LGHNA and CDR2 YSLEER. Trimming shortened V by 0 bases and J by 0 bases, and 6 bases separated the two germline ends. CDR3 sequence reads: CASSQDRSSGANVLTF. The CDR3 nucleotides read TGCGCCAGCAGCCAAGATCGAAGCTCTGGGGCCAACGTCCTGACTTTC.

V and J are TRBV5-1 and TRBJ2-7; TRBD2 matches 9 bases. V lost 2 bases to trimming and J lost 3 bases; unmatched junction nucleotides: 6. The germline gives CDR1 SGHRS, CDR2 YFSETQ. The CDR3 is made up of 15 amino acids. In DNA form, the CDR3 reads TGCGCCAGCAGCTTCGGGACTAGCTCCCACTACGAGCAGTACTTC. Protein: CASSFGTSSHYEQYF.

This clonotype occurred a few times. The chain recombines TRBV7-2 with TRBJ1-4; no clear D. Trimming removed 4 bases at V and 6 bases at J, with 18 bases between. The germline V gene has CDR1 SGHTA and CDR2 FQGNSA. The CDR3 totals 16 residues. The CDR3 sequence is CASSSPGWVSHEKLFF. The CDR3 nucleotides are TGTGCCAGCAGCTCCCCTGGGTGGGTGTCCCATGAAAAACTGTTTTTT.

This clonotype was seen at least ten times. The V gene is TRBV6-2 or TRBV6-3, the J gene TRBJ2-7, with a weak D call TRBD1 (5 bases). The CDR3 has 13 residues. The germline V and J ends were trimmed by 7 bases and 2 bases, with 12 bases remaining between them. The V gene's germline CDR1 is MNHEY and CDR2 SVGEGT. DNA of the CDR3: TGTGCCAGCACGGGTACGGACACCTACGAGCAGTACTTC. Protein sequence: CASTGTDTYEQYF.

This clonotype was detected ten times or more. The rearrangement links TRBV20-1 to TRBJ2-1; D gene unclear. Germline V gene lookup returns CDR1 DFQATT and CDR2 SNEGSKA (reference sequence). Trimming stripped 4 bases from V and 5 bases from J, with 18 bases between. This CDR3 region has 15 residues. CDR3: CSATDDARQHNEQFF. CDR3 in DNA: TGCAGTGCTACCGACGACGCGAGGCAGCACAATGAGCAGTTCTTC.

The rearrangement joins TRBV3-1 to TRBJ2-3; D not resolved. With 4 bases removed from V and 6 bases from J, the gap between germline ends came to 8 bases. Germline CDR1 and CDR2: LGHDT and YNNKEL (reference sequence). The CDR3 totals 12 residues. The CDR3 spells CASSPDVDTQYF. DNA of the CDR3: TGTGCCAGCAGCCCGGACGTCGATACGCAGTATTTT.

This sequence joins TRBV5-1 and TRBJ2-5, with 13 bases lining up with TRBD2. Germline V lookup: CDR1 SGHRS, CDR2 YFSETQ. Trimming removed 2 bases from V and 4 bases from J; junction bases left unmatched: 5. This CDR3 has 16 residues. CDR3 amino acids: CASSFTGLAGSETQYF. The DNA of the CDR3 is TGCGCCAGCAGCTTTACGGGACTAGCGGGATCAGAGACCCAGTACTTC.